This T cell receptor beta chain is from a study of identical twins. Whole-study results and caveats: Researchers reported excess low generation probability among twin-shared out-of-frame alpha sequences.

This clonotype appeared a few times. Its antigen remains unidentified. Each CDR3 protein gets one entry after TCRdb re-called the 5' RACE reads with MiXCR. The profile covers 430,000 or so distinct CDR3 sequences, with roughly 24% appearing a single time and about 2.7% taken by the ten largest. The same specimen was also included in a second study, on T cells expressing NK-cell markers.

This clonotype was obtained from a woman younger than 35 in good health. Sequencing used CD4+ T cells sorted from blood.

CDR3 bases: TGTGCCAGCAGTTATCCCGTTTCGGGCTCCTACGAGCAGTACTTC. This codes for CASSYPVSGSYEQYF. This chain uses TRBV6-2 or TRBV6-3 with TRBJ2-7; no firm D call. CDR1 is MNHEY, CDR2 SVGEGT, per germline. The CDR3 loop spans 15 amino acids. Trimming removed 3 bases at V and 0 bases at J, with 12 bases between.